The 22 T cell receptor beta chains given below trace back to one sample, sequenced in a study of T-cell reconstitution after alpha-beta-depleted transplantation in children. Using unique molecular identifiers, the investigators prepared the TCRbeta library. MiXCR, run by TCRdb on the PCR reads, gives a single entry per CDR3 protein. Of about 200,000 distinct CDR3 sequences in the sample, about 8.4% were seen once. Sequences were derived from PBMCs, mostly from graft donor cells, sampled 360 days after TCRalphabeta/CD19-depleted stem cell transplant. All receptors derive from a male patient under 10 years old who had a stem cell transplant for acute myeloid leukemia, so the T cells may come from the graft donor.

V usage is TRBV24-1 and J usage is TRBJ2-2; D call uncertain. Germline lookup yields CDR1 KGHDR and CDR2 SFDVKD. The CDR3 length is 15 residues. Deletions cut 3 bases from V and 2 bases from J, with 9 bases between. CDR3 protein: CATSDPVRNTGELFF. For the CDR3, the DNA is TGTGCCACCAGTGATCCGGTCCGAAACACCGGGGAGCTGTTTTTT.

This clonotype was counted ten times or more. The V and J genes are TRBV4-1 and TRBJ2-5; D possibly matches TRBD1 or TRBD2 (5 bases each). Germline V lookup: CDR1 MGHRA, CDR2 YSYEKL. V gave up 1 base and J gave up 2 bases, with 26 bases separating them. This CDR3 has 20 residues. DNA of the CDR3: TGCGCCAGCAGCCAAGGATTCGGGACCGCGGAACTTACCCGACAAGAGACCCAGTACTTC. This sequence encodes CASSQGFGTAELTRQETQYF.

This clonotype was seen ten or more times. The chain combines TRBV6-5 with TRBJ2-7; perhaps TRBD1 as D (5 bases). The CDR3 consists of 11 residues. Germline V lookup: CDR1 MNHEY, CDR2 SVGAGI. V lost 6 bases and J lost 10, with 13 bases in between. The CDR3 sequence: CASRDDRRQYF. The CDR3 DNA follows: TGTGCCAGCAGGGATGACAGACGTCAGTACTTC.

For the CDR3, the DNA is TGCAGTGGCGCCATTTCTAGCGGACAAGAGACCCAGTACTTC. Protein: CSGAISSGQETQYF. This chain joins TRBV20-1 and TRBJ2-5; 7 bases align to TRBD2. This CDR3 has 14 amino acids. Germline trimming cut 7 bases from V and 2 bases from J; bases unmatched to any gene: 10. From germline, CDR1 is DFQATT and CDR2 SNEGSKA (reference sequence).

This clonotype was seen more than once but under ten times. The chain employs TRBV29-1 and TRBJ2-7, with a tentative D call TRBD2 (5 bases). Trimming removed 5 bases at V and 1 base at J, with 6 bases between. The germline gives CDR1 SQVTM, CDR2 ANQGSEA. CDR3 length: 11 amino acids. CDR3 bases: TGCAGCGTTAGCGGTTCCTACGAGCAGTACTTC. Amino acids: CSVSGSYEQYF.

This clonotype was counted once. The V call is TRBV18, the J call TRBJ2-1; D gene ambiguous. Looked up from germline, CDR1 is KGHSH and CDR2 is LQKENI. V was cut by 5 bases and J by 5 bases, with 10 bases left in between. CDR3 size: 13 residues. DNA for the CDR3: TGTGCCAGCTCAGGTGACAACGACAATGAGCAGTTCTTC. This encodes CASSGDNDNEQFF.

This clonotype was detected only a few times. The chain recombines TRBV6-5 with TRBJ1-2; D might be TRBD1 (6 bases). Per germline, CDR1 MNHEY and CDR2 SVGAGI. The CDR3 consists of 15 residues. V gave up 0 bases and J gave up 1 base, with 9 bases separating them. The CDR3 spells CASSYSGTYNYGYTF. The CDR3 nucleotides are TGTGCCAGCAGTTACTCCGGGACATATAACTATGGCTACACCTTC.

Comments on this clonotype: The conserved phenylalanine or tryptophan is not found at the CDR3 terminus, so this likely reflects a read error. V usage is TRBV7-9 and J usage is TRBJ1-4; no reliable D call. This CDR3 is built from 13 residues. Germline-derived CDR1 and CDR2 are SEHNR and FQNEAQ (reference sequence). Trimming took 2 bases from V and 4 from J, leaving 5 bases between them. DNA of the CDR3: TGTGCCAGCAGCTTACCCTTTAATGAAAAACTGTTTTAT. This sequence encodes CASSLPFNEKLFY.

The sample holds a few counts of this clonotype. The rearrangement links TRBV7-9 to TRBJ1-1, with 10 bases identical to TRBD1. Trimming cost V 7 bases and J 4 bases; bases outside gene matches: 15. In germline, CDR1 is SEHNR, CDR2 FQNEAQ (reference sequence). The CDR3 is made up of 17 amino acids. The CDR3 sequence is CASTRGQGDGGRTEAFF. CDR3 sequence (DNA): TGTGCCAGCACCCGTGGACAGGGGGATGGTGGGCGCACTGAAGCTTTCTTT.

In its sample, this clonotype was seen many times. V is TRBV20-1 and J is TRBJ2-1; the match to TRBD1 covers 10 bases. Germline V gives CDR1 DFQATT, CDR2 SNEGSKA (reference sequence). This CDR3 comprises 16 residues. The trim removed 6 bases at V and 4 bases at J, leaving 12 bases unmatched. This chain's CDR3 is CSANDRGLVVYNEQFF. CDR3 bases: TGCAGTGCCAATGACAGGGGGCTGGTGGTATACAATGAGCAGTTCTTC.

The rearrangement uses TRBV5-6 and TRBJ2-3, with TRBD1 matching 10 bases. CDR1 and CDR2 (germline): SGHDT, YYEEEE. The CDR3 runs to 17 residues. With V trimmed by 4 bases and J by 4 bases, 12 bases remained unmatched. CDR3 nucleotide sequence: TGTGCCAGCAGCACGGGAGGGGACAGGGGACGTCCAGATACGCAGTATTTT. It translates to CASSTGGDRGRPDTQYF.

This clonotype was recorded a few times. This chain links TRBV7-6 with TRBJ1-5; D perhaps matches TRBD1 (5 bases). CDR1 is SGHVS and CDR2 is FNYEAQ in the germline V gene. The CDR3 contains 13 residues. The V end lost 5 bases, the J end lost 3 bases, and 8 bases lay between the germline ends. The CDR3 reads CASSQGLNQPQHF. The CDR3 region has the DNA TGTGCCAGCAGCCAGGGACTCAATCAGCCCCAGCATTTT.

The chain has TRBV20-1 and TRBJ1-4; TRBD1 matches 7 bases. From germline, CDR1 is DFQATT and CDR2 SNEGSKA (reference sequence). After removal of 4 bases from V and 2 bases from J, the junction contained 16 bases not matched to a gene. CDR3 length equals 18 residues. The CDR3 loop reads CSAITPGQTLATNEKLFF. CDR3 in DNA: TGCAGTGCTATTACCCCGGGACAGACTTTAGCTACTAATGAAAAACTGTTTTTT.

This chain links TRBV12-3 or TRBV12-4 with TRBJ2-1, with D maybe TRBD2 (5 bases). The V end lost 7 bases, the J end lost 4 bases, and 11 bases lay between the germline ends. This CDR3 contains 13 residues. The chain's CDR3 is CASTSGEYNEQFF. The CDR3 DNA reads TGTGCCAGCACCTCCGGGGAATACAATGAGCAGTTCTTC.

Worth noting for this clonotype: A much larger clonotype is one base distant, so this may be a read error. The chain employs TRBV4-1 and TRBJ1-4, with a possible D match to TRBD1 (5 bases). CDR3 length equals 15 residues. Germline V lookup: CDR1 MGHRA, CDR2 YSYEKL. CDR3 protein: CASGQDRGKGEKLFF. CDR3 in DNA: TGCGCCAGCGGCCAAGACAGAGGGAAAGGTGAAAAACTGTTTTTT.

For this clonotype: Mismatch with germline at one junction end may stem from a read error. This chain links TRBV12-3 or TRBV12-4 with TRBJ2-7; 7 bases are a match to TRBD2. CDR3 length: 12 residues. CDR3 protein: CAGSTGLYEQYF. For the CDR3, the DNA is TGTGCCGGCAGCACGGGACTATACGAGCAGTACTTC.

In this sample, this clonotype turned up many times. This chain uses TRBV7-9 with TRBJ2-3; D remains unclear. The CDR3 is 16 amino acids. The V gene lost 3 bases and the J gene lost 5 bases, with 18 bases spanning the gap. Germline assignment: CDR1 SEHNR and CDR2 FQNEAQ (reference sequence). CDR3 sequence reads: CASSLAPYEAKDTQYF. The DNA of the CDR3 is TGTGCCAGCAGCTTGGCCCCTTACGAGGCCAAAGATACGCAGTATTTT.

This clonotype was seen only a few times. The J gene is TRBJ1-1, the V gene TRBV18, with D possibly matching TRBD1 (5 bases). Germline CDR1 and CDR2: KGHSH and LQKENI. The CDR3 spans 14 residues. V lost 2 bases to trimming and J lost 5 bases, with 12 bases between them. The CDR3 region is CASSPARVTTEAFF. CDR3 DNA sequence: TGTGCCAGCTCACCAGCCAGGGTCACTACTGAAGCTTTCTTT.

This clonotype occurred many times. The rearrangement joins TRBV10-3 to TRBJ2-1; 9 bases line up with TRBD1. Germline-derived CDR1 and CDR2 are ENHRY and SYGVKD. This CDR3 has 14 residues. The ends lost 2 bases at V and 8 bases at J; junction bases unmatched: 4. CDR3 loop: CAISERQGGDEQFF. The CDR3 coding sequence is TGTGCCATCAGTGAGCGACAGGGGGGCGATGAGCAGTTCTTC.

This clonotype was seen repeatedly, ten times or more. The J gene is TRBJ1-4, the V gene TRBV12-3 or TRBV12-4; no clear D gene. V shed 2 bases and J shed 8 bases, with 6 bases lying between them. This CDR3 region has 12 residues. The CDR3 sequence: CASSLNGEKLFF. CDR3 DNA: TGTGCCAGCAGTTTAAACGGCGAAAAACTGTTTTTT.

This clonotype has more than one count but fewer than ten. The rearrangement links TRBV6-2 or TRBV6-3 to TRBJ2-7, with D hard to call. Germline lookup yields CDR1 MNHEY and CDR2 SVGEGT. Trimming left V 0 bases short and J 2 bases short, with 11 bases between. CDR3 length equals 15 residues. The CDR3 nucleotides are TGTGCCAGCAGTTACTCGCCGGACGATCCCTACGAGCAGTACTTC. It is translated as CASSYSPDDPYEQYF.

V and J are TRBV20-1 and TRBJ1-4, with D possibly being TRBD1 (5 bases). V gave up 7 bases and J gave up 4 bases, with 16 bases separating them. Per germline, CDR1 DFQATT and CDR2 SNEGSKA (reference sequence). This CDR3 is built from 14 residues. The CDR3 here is CSVTRAGGNEKLFF. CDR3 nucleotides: TGCAGTGTCACCCGCGCGGGGGGTAATGAAAAACTGTTTTTT.